Shown below are 10 T cell receptor beta chains from a single sample sequenced in a study of T cell responses to AZD1222 COVID-19 vaccine. Method: immunoSEQ multiplex PCR; TCRdb's copy keeps in-frame clones and lacks some. This table holds over 110,000 clones, 93% found once. Sample: peripheral blood, taken on day 0 of AZD1222 vaccination. The source is an adult in good health.

This clone has only one observation. The chain couples TRBV2 to TRBJ1-2; weak D call: TRBD1 (5 bases). Trimming cost V 6 bases and J 3 bases, with 14 bases left between them. This CDR3 spans 14 amino acids. From germline, CDR1 is SNHLY and CDR2 FYNNEI. The CDR3 sequence: CASRSRGRDYGYTF. CDR3 coding DNA: TGTGCCAGCAGATCAAGGGGTAGGGACTATGGCTACACCTTC.

The V gene is TRBV5-4, the J gene TRBJ2-7, with no clear D. V was clipped by 1 base and J by 2 bases, with 19 bases between them. Germline V gene lookup returns CDR1 SGHNT and CDR2 YYREEE (reference sequence). The CDR3 extends over 17 amino acids. The CDR3 region has the DNA TGTGCCAGCAGCTTGCCCCCTTTGGAGAAGACCCCCTACGAGCAGTACTTC. Amino acids: CASSLPPLEKTPYEQYF.

V usage is TRBV14 and J usage is TRBJ1-2; D perhaps matches TRBD1 (6 bases). Germline CDR1 SGHDN, CDR2 FVKESK. Trimming shortened V by 1 base and J by 6 bases, and 15 bases separated the two germline ends. The CDR3 is 15 amino acids. The CDR3 DNA reads TGTGCCAGCAGCCAAGTGGGGATCAGGGGACATGGCTACACCTTC. It translates to CASSQVGIRGHGYTF.

The J gene is TRBJ2-7, the V gene TRBV10-3, with D perhaps assigned TRBD1 or TRBD2 (5 bases each). Germline V CDR1 and CDR2: ENHRY, SYGVKD. This CDR3 is built from 13 residues. V was shortened by 3 bases and J by 7 bases, with 13 bases between the two germline ends. The CDR3 here is CAISDGGPLEQYF. CDR3 nucleotides: TGTGCCATCAGTGATGGGGGTCCGTTAGAGCAGTACTTC.

The V and J genes are TRBV18 and TRBJ2-1; 14 nucleotides agree with TRBD2. CDR1 KGHSH and CDR2 LQKENI come from the germline V gene. The V and J ends lost 3 bases and 9 bases, in that order; junction bases with no gene match: 13. The length of the CDR3 is 18 residues. CDR3 residues: CASSPLPGTSGSFGEQFF. As DNA, the CDR3 is TGTGCCAGCTCACCTCTCCCCGGGACTAGCGGGAGTTTTGGTGAGCAGTTCTTC.

This chain uses TRBV2 with TRBJ2-5; TRBD2 aligns across 10 bases. Germline values: CDR1 SNHLY, CDR2 FYNNEI. The ends lost 10 bases at V and 7 bases at J; junction bases unmatched: 9. The CDR3 is 13 residues long. The CDR3 DNA follows: TGTGCCACCGGCGGGACTAGCGTTACGACCCAGTACTTC. Translated, it gives CATGGTSVTTQYF.

This clone has just one count. The chain is built from TRBV7-8 and TRBJ1-1; no clear D gene. The CDR3 length is 12 residues. The germline V and J ends were trimmed by 5 bases and 7 bases, with 11 bases remaining between them. The germline V gene encodes CDR1 SGHVS and CDR2 FQNEAQ. CDR3 region: CASSLGTDEAFF. The CDR3 DNA follows: TGTGCCAGCAGCCTTGGTACAGATGAAGCTTTCTTT. The complete variable domain, with remaining parts taken from reference TRBV7-8 and TRBJ1-1, reads GAGVSQSPRYKVAKRGQDVALRCDPISGHVSLFWYQQALGQGPEFLTYFQNEAQLDKSGLPSDRFFAERPEGSVSTLKIQRTQQEDSAVYLCASSLGTDEAFFGQGTRLTVV.

The chain combines TRBV2 with TRBJ1-6, with D possibly being TRBD1 (5 bases). Germline assignment: CDR1 SNHLY and CDR2 FYNNEI. The CDR3 spans 15 residues. V was clipped by 6 bases and J by 2 bases, with 11 bases between them. The CDR3 DNA reads TGTGCCAGCAGGCAGGGCGGGACCTATAATTCACCCCTCCACTTT. Protein: CASRQGGTYNSPLHF.

This chain joins TRBV19 and TRBJ1-2; possibly TRBD1 for D (5 bases). This CDR3 is built from 13 residues. Per germline, CDR1 LNHDA and CDR2 SQIVND (reference sequence). With 1 base removed from V and 6 bases from J, the gap between germline ends came to 9 bases. The CDR3 here is CASSIVGVDGYTF. The CDR3 DNA sequence: TGTGCCAGTAGTATAGTAGGGGTGGATGGCTACACCTTC.

V and J are TRBV21-1 and TRBJ2-1; TRBD1, the D gene given by the table, was not confirmed from the DNA. TRBV21-1 is given as a pseudogene. The CDR3 length is 16 residues. The CDR3 spells CASSKGVGLSYNEQFF. CDR3 DNA: TGTGCCAGCAGCAAAGGCGTGGGCTTGTCCTACAATGAGCAGTTCTTC.